These 15 T cell receptor beta chains were all obtained from the same sample, sequenced in a study of CD8+ T cells in alopecia areata. RNA extraction and reverse transcription yielded cDNA as sequencing template. Produced via immunoSEQ multiplex PCR; TCRdb's table is partial and in-frame only. The profile shows more than 140,000 clones, 85% to 90% of them singletons. Treatment noted: oral pan-JAK inhibitor, 5-10 mg twice daily. The source was CD8+ T cells sorted from blood, collected at week 4, from a patient treated with tofacitinib. The receptors stem from a human donor with alopecia areata.

This chain connects TRBV27 to TRBJ2-7; 12 bases are a match to TRBD2. V lost 3 bases to trimming and J lost 0 bases; unmatched junction nucleotides: 6. CDR1 MNHEY and CDR2 SMNVEV come from the germline V gene (reference sequence). This CDR3 has 17 residues. The CDR3 is CASSFLAGGGDSYEQYF. The CDR3 DNA follows: TGTGCCAGCAGTTTCCTAGCGGGAGGGGGGGACTCCTACGAGCAGTACTTC.

The V gene is TRBV9, the J gene TRBJ2-3; 8 nucleotides match TRBD2. With 0 bases clipped from V and 4 bases from J, the junction kept 4 bases outside the gene matches. The CDR3 loop spans 15 amino acids. In germline, CDR1 is SGDLS, CDR2 YYNGEE. The CDR3 DNA is TGTGCCAGCAGCGTAGATGGGACTAGAGCAGATACGCAGTATTTT. Encoded protein: CASSVDGTRADTQYF.

The rearrangement links TRBV29-1 to TRBJ2-5, with 8 bases identical to TRBD1. The junction had 8 bases not matched to a gene; V was cut back by 4 bases and J by 4 bases. Germline V gene lookup returns CDR1 SQVTM and CDR2 ANQGSEA. The CDR3 extends over 14 amino acids. This CDR3 is CSVVRLGQGETQYF. The DNA for the CDR3 is TGCAGCGTTGTGCGTCTAGGACAGGGAGAGACCCAGTACTTC.

The sample holds a few counts of this clone. The chain carries TRBV29-1 and TRBJ1-4, with a possible D match to TRBD1 (6 bases). V shed 7 bases and J shed 0 bases, with 12 bases lying between them. The CDR3 sequence is 14 residues long. The germline gives CDR1 SQVTM, CDR2 ANQGSEA. CDR3 coding DNA: TGCAGCGCCTCGGACAGAGCAACTAATGAAAAACTGTTTTTT. It encodes CSASDRATNEKLFF.

This chain joins TRBV6-5 and TRBJ2-7; D perhaps matches TRBD1 (6 bases). Germline V gene sequence: CDR1 MNHEY, CDR2 SVGAGI. Trimming removed 2 bases from V and 3 bases from J, with 8 bases in between. The CDR3 contains 13 residues. DNA of the CDR3: TGTGCCAGCAGTTACGGACAGCGCTACGAGCAGTACTTC. It is translated as CASSYGQRYEQYF.

This clone turned up a few times. At the DNA level, this CDR3 is encoded by other sequences in the same sample as well. This CDR3 reads CASSPRTGTYEQYF. The CDR3, as DNA: TGTGCCAGCAGCCCCCGGACAGGGACCTACGAGCAGTACTTC. V usage is TRBV7-9 and J usage is TRBJ2-7; 8 bases fit TRBD1. V shed 5 bases, J shed 2 bases, and the junction held 5 bases outside the gene matches. The length of the CDR3 is 14 residues. Germline V gene data show CDR1 as SEHNR and CDR2 as FQNEAQ (reference sequence).

The chain employs TRBV4-1 and TRBJ2-1; no firm D call. The CDR3 contains 12 residues. Per the germline V gene, CDR1 is MGHRA and CDR2 is YSYEKL. V was trimmed by 3 bases and J by 4 bases, leaving 4 bases between them. Here the CDR3 reads CASSHNYNEQFF. The CDR3 DNA reads as TGCGCCAGCAGCCACAATTACAATGAGCAGTTCTTC.

The genes are TRBV29-1 and TRBJ2-7, with no clear D. The CDR3 has 11 amino acids. V gave up 0 bases and J gave up 5 bases, with 5 bases separating them. Germline V gene data show CDR1 as SQVTM and CDR2 as ANQGSEA. The CDR3 DNA is TGCAGCGTTGAAGATGGCAACGAGCAGTACTTC. It translates to CSVEDGNEQYF.

The gene calls are TRBV4-1 and TRBJ2-7; D is unclear. The CDR3 runs to 14 residues. CDR1 is MGHRA and CDR2 is YSYEKL in the germline V gene. Trimming took off 1 base at V and 1 base at J, with 8 bases between the two ends. The CDR3 nucleotides read TGCGCCAGCAGCCAAGGGGCTCCTTCCTACGAGCAGTACTTC. Protein sequence: CASSQGAPSYEQYF.

The rearrangement joins TRBV7-6 to TRBJ2-2, with D tentatively TRBD2 (5 bases). Germline V gene lookup returns CDR1 SGHVS and CDR2 FNYEAQ. The CDR3 spans 16 residues. V was cut by 4 bases and J by 3 bases, with 15 bases left in between. CDR3 sequence (DNA): TGTGCCAGCAGCTCAGCGGAGCTACGATACACCGGGGAGCTGTTTTTT. Residues: CASSSAELRYTGELFF.

The chain is built from TRBV7-9 and TRBJ1-1; D possibly corresponds to TRBD1 (5 bases). Germline CDR1 reads SEHNR; CDR2 reads FQNEAQ (reference sequence). The CDR3 consists of 16 residues. V lost 5 bases to trimming and J lost 1 base, with 17 bases between them. The CDR3 loop is CASSRLSGTENTEAFF. The CDR3 DNA reads TGTGCCAGCAGCCGGCTGTCCGGGACCGAGAACACTGAAGCTTTCTTT.

This chain uses TRBV10-3 with TRBJ2-7; 7 bases are shared with TRBD1. The V gene end was trimmed by 7 bases and the J gene end by 2 bases; junction bases not matched to a gene: 11. Germline CDR1 and CDR2: ENHRY and SYGVKD. CDR3 length: 15 amino acids. The CDR3 protein is CAIIDPSTGTYEQYF. The CDR3 DNA sequence: TGTGCCATCATTGACCCGTCGACAGGGACCTACGAGCAGTACTTC.

Note on this clone: A junction end diverges from the germline sequence, so it may reflect a read error. V gene TRBV6-6 combines with J gene TRBJ2-7; maybe TRBD1 (6 bases). This CDR3 is 14 amino acids long. Germline CDR1 and CDR2: MNHNY and SVGAGI (reference sequence). In DNA, the CDR3 is TGTGCCAGCAGTTTAACCCGAGGGGGTGAGGGCTCCGACTTC. It yields the protein CASSLTRGGEGSDF.

The chain joins TRBV9 to TRBJ2-1; the match to TRBD2 covers 7 bases. The CDR3 sequence is 15 residues long. The V gene end was trimmed by 5 bases and the J gene end by 1 base; junction bases not matched to a gene: 6. Germline CDR1 is SGDLS and CDR2 is YYNGEE. In nucleotides, the CDR3 is TGTGCCAGCAGTACTAGCGTTTCTTCCTACAATGAGCAGTTCTTC. Translated, it gives CASSTSVSSYNEQFF.

J is TRBJ2-7 and V is TRBV30; no clear D. CDR1 is GTSNPN, CDR2 SVGIG, per germline (reference sequence). V was clipped by 2 bases and J by 3 bases, with 8 bases between them. The length of the CDR3 is 12 residues. CDR3 sequence (DNA): TGTGCCTGGAGTCGGGTAGGCTACGAGCAGTACTTC. This codes for CAWSRVGYEQYF.